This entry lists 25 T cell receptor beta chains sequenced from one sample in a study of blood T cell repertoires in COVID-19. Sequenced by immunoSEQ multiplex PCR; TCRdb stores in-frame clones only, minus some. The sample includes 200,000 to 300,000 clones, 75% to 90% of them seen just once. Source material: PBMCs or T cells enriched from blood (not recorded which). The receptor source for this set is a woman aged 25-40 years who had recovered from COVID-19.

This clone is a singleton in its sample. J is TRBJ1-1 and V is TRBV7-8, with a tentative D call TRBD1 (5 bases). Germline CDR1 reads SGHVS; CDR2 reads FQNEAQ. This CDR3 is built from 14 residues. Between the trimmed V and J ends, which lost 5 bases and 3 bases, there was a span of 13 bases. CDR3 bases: TGTGCCAGCAGCCCACAGGCGGCGTACACTGAAGCTTTCTTT. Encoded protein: CASSPQAAYTEAFF.

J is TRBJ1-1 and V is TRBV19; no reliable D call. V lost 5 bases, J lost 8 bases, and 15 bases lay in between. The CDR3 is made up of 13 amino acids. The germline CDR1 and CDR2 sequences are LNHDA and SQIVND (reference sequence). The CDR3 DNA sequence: TGTGCCAGTAGTGAGCGGAGGTGGGCAGAAGCTTTCTTT. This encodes CASSERRWAEAFF.

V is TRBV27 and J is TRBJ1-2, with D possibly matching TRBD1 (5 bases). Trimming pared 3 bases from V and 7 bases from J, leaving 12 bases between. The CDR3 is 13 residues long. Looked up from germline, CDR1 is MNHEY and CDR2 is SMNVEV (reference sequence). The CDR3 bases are TGTGCCAGCAGTTTTGGGCAGGGTGGTGGCTACACCTTC. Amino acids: CASSFGQGGGYTF.

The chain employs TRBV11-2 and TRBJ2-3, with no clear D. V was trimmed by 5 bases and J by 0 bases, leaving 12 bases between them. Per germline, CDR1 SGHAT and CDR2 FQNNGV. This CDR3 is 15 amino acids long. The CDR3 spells CASSNYRLSTDTQYF. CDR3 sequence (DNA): TGTGCCAGCAGCAACTATCGGCTTAGCACAGATACGCAGTATTTT. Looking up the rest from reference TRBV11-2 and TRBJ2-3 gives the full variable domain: EAGVAQSPRYKIIEKRQSVAFWCNPISGHATLYWYQQILGQGPKLLIQFQNNGVVDDSQLPKDRFSAERLKGVDSTLKIQPAKLEDSAVYLCASSNYRLSTDTQYFGPGTRLTVL.

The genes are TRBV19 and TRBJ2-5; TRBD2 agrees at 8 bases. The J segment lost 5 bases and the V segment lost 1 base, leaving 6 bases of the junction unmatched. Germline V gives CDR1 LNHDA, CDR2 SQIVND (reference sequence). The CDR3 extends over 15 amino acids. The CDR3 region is CASSIGTRGGETQYF. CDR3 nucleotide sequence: TGTGCCAGTAGTATAGGCACCCGGGGGGGCGAGACCCAGTACTTC.

CDR3 bases: TGTGCCAGCAGCTTCCGCGGGAGCACAGATACGCAGTATTTT. Protein product: CASSFRGSTDTQYF. This chain joins TRBV11-2 and TRBJ2-3, with a possible D match to TRBD2 (5 bases). V was pared by 3 bases and J by 0 bases, with 7 bases between. Germline CDR1 and CDR2: SGHAT and FQNNGV. The CDR3 extends over 14 amino acids.

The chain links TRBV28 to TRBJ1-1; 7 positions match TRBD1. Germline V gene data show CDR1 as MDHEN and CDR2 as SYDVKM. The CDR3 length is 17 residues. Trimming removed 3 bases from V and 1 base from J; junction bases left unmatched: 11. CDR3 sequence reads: CASSFDRASTGNTEAFF. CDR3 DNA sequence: TGTGCCAGCAGTTTCGACAGGGCCTCAACGGGGAACACTGAAGCTTTCTTT. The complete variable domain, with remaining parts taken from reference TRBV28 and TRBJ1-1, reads DVKVTQSSRYLVKRTGEKVFLECVQDMDHENMFWYRQDPGLGLRLIYFSYDVKMKEKGDIPEGYSVSREKKERFSLILESASTNQTSMYLCASSFDRASTGNTEAFFGQGTRLTVV.

The CDR3 DNA reads TGTGCCACAAGACTAGCGGGTTTCCAAGAGACCCAGTACTTC. Its protein product is CATRLAGFQETQYF. This sequence joins TRBV28 and TRBJ2-5, with 10 positions matching TRBD2. The V segment lost 10 bases and the J segment 1 base; nucleotides outside the gene matches: 6. CDR1 and CDR2 (germline): MDHEN, SYDVKM. The length of the CDR3 is 14 residues.

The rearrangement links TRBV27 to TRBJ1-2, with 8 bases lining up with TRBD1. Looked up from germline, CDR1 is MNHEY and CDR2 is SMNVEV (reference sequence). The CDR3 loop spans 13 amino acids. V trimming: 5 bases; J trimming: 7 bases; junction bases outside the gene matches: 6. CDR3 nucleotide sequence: TGTGCCAGCAGTCTCGACAGGGGAGGTGGCTACACCTTC. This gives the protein CASSLDRGGGYTF.

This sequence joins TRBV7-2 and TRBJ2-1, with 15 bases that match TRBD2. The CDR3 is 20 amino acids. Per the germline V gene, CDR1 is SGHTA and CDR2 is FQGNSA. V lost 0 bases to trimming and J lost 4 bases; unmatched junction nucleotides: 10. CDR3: CASSLATRGLAGGEYNEQFF. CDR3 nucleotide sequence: TGTGCCAGCAGCTTAGCGACACGGGGACTAGCGGGAGGAGAATACAATGAGCAGTTCTTC.

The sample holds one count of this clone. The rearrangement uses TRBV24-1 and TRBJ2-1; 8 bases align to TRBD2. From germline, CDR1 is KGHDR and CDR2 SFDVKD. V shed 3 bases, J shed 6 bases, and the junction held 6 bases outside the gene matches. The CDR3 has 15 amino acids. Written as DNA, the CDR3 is TGTGCCACCAGTGATGGGGGACTAGTCACCAATGAGCAGTTCTTC. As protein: CATSDGGLVTNEQFF.

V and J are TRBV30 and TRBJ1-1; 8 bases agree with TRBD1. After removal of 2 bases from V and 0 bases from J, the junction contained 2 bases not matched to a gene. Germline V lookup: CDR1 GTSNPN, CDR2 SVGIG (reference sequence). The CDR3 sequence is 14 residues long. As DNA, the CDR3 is TGTGCCTGGAGTTACAGGGGGGTGAACACTGAAGCTTTCTTT. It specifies CAWSYRGVNTEAFF.

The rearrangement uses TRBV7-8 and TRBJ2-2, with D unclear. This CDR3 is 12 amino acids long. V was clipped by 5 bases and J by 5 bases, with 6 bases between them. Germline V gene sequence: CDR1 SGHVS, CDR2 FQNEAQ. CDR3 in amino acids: CASSPVTGELFF. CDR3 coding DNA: TGTGCCAGCAGCCCGGTGACCGGGGAGCTGTTTTTT. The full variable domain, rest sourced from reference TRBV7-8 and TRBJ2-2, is GAGVSQSPRYKVAKRGQDVALRCDPISGHVSLFWYQQALGQGPEFLTYFQNEAQLDKSGLPSDRFFAERPEGSVSTLKIQRTQQEDSAVYLCASSPVTGELFFGEGSRLTVL.

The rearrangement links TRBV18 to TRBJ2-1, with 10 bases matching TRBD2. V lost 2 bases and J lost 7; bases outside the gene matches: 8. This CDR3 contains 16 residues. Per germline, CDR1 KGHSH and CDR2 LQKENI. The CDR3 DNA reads TGTGCCAGCTCACCAAACCCAGCGGGAGGGCGGAATGAGCAGTTCTTC. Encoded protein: CASSPNPAGGRNEQFF. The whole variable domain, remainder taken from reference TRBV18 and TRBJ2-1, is NAGVMQNPRHLVRRRGQEARLRCSPMKGHSHVYWYRQLPEEGLKFMVYLQKENIIDESGMPKERFSAEFPKEGPSILRIQQVVRGDSAAYFCASSPNPAGGRNEQFFGPGTRLTVL.

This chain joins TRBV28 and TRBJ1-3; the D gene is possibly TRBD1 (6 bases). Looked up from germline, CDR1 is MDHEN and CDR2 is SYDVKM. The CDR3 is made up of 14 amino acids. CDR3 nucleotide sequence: TGTGCTTTGGCAGGGGCCAGCTCTGGAAACACCATATATTTT. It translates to CALAGASSGNTIYF.

The CDR3 loop is CASSQDLDRGLGYTF. The CDR3 DNA reads TGCGCCAGCAGCCAAGATCTGGACAGGGGTCTTGGCTACACCTTC. The chain couples TRBV4-3 to TRBJ1-2; 9 bases are shared with TRBD1. This CDR3 has 15 residues. In germline, CDR1 is LGHNA, CDR2 YSLEER. With 0 bases clipped from V and 7 bases from J, the junction kept 6 bases outside the gene matches.

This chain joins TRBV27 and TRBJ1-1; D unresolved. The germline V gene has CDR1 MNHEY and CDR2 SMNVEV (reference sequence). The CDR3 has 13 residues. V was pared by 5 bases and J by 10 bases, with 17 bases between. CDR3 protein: CASSPPSRGRAFF. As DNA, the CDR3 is TGTGCCAGCAGTCCGCCCTCCCGGGGTCGAGCTTTCTTT.

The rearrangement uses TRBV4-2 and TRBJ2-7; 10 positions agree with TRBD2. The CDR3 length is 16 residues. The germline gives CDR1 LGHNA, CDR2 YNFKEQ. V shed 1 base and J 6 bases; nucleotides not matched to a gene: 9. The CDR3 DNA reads TGTGCCAGCAGCCAAGCCCCGTCTAGCGGGAGTCCCGAGCAGTACTTC. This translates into CASSQAPSSGSPEQYF.

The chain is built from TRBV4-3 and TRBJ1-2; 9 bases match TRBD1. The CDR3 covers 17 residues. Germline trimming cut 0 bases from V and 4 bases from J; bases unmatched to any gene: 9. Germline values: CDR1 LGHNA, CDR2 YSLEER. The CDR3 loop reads CASSQDRRQGVTYGYTF. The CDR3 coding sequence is TGCGCCAGCAGCCAAGATAGGCGACAGGGGGTCACCTATGGCTACACCTTC.

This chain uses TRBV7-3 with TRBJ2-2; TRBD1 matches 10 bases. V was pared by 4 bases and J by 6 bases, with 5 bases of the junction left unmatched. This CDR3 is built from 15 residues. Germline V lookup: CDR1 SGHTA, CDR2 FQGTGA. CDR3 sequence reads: CASSSGTGVPGELFF. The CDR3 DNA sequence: TGTGCCAGCAGCTCGGGGACAGGGGTTCCCGGGGAGCTGTTTTTT.

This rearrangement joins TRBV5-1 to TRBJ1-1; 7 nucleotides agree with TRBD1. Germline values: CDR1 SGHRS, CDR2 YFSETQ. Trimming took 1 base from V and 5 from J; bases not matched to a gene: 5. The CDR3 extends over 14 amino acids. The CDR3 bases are TGCGCCAGCAGCTTGACAGGGGTAGAAACTGAAGCTTTCTTT. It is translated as CASSLTGVETEAFF. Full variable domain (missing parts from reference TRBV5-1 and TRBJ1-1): KAGVTQTPRYLIKTRGQQVTLSCSPISGHRSVSWYQQTPGQGLQFLFEYFSETQRNKGNFPGRFSGRQFSNSRSEMNVSTLELGDSALYLCASSLTGVETEAFFGQGTRLTVV.

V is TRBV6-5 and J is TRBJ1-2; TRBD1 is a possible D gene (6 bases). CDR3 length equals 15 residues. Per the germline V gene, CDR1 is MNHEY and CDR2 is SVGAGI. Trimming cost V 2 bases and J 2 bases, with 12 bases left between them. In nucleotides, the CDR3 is TGTGCCAGCAGTTACCCCTCCACAGGGAACTATGGCTACACCTTC. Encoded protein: CASSYPSTGNYGYTF.

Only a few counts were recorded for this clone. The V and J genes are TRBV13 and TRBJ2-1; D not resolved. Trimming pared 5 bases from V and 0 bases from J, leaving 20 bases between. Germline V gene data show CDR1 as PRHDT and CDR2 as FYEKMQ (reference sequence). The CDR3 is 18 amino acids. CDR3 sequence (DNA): TGTGCCAGCAGCCCCAACCCCCTAAGAGCAGGCTCCTACAATGAGCAGTTCTTC. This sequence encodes CASSPNPLRAGSYNEQFF.

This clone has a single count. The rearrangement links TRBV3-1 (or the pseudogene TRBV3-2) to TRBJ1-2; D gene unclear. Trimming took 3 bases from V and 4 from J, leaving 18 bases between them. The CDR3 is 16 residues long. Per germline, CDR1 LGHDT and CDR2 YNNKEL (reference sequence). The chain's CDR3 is CASSHTRTRAGYGYTF. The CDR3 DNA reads TGTGCCAGCAGCCATACTCGTACTCGAGCGGGCTATGGCTACACCTTC.

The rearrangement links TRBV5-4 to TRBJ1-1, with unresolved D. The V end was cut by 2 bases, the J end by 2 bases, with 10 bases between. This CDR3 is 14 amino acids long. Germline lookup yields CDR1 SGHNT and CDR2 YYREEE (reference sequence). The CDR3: CASSFGLLNTEAFF. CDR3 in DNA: TGTGCCAGCAGCTTTGGCTTATTAAACACTGAAGCTTTCTTT.